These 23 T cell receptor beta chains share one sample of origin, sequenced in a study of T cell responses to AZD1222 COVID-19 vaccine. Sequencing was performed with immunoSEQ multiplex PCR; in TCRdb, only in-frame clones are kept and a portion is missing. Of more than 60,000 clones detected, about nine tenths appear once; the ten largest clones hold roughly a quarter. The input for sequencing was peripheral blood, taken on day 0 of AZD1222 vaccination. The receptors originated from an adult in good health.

DNA for the CDR3: TGTGCCTGCAAGGAAGTGGAGTGGGGGGACACTGAAGCTTTCTTT. Translation gives CACKEVEWGDTEAFF. This chain connects TRBV6-5 to TRBJ1-1, with D perhaps matching TRBD1 (5 bases). The V and J ends lost 11 bases and 3 bases respectively, with 22 bases between them. This CDR3 region has 15 residues. The germline V gene has CDR1 MNHEY and CDR2 SVGAGI.

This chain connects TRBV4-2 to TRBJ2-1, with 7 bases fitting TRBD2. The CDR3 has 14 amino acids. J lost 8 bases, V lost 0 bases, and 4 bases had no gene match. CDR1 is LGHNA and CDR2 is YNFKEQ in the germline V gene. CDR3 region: CASSQERGFDEQFF. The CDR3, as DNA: TGTGCCAGCAGCCAAGAGCGGGGGTTCGATGAGCAGTTCTTC.

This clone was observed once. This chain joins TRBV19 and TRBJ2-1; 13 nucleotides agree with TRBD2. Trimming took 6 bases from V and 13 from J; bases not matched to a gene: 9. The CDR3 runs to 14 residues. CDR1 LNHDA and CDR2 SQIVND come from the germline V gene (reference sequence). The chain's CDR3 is CASSRLAGGLIQFF. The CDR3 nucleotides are TGTGCCAGTAGCCGACTAGCGGGAGGCCTGATCCAGTTCTTC.

The CDR3 bases are TGTGCCAGCAGGAAACATACAGGGAGTAATTCACCCCTCCACTTT. Its translation is CASRKHTGSNSPLHF. The chain recombines TRBV27 with TRBJ1-6; a possible D gene is TRBD1 (6 bases). Trimming removed 6 bases from V and 6 bases from J, with 15 bases in between. The CDR3 length is 15 residues. In germline, CDR1 is MNHEY, CDR2 SMNVEV (reference sequence).

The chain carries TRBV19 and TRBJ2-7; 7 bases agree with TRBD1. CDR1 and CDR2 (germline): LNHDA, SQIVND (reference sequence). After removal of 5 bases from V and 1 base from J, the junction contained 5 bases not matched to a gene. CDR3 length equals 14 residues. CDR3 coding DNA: TGTGCCAGTAGTGCCCAGGGGGATTCCTACGAGCAGTACTTC. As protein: CASSAQGDSYEQYF.

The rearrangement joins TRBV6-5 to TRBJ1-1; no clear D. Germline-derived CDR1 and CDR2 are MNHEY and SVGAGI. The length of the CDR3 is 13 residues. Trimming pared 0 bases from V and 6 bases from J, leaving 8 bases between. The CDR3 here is CASSYSEGAEAFF. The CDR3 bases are TGTGCCAGCAGTTACTCGGAAGGAGCTGAAGCTTTCTTT.

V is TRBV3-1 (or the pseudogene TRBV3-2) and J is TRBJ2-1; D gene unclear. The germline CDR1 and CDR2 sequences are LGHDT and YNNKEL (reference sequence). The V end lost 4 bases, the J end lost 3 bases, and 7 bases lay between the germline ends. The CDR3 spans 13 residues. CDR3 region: CASSLYYYNEQFF. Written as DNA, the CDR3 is TGTGCCAGCAGCCTGTACTACTACAATGAGCAGTTCTTC.

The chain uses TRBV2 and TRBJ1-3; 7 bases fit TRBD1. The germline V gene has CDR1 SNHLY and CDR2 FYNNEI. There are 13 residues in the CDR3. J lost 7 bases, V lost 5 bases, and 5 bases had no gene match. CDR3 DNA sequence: TGTGCCAGCAGTACAGGGGCGGACAACACCATATATTTT. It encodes CASSTGADNTIYF. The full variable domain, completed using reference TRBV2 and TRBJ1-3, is EPEVTQTPSHQVTQMGQEVILRCVPISNHLYFYWYRQILGQKVEFLVSFYNNEISEKSEIFDDQFSVERPDGSNFTLKIRSTKLEDSAMYFCASSTGADNTIYFGEGSWLTVV.

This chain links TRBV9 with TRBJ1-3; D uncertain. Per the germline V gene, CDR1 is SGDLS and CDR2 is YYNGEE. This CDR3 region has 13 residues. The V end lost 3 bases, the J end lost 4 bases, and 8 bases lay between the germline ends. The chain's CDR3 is CASSAVPGNTIYF. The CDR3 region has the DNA TGTGCCAGCAGCGCGGTCCCGGGAAACACCATATATTTT.

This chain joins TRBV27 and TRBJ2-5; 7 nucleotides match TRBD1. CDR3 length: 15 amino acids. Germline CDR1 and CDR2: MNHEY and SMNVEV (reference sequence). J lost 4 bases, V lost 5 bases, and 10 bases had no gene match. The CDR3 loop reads CASSTLGTALETQYF. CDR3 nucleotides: TGTGCCAGCAGTACTCTCGGGACAGCCTTAGAGACCCAGTACTTC.

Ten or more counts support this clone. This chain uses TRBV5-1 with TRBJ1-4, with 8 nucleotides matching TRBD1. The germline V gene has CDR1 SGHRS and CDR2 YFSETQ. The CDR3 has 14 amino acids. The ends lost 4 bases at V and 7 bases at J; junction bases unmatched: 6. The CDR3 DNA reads TGCGCCAGCAGCGAACAGGGGGGTGGTGAAAAACTGTTTTTT. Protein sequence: CASSEQGGGEKLFF. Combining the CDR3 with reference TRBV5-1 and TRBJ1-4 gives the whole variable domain KAGVTQTPRYLIKTRGQQVTLSCSPISGHRSVSWYQQTPGQGLQFLFEYFSETQRNKGNFPGRFSGRQFSNSRSEMNVSTLELGDSALYLCASSEQGGGEKLFFGSGTQLSVL.

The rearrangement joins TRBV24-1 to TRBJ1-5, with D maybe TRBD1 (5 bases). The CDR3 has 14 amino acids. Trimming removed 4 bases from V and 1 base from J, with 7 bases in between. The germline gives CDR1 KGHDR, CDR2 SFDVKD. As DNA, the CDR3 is TGTGCCACCAGTGAGGGGGGAAGCAATCAGCCCCAGCATTTT. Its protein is CATSEGGSNQPQHF.

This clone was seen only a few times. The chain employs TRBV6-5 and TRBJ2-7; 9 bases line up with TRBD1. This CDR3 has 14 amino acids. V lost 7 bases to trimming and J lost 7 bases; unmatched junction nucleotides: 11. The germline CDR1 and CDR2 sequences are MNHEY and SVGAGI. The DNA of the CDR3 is TGTGCCAGCAACCGGGACAGGGAAACAGATGAGCAGTACTTC. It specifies CASNRDRETDEQYF.

The CDR3 nucleotides are TGTGCCAGCTCACGGGAGCCACTACAGGGGTACGGGGGAAATTCACCCCTCCACTTT. Translating gives CASSREPLQGYGGNSPLHF. The chain carries TRBV18 and TRBJ1-6; 7 nucleotides match TRBD1. Germline V CDR1 and CDR2: KGHSH, LQKENI. The CDR3 sequence is 19 residues long. The V and J ends lost 4 bases and 7 bases, in that order; junction bases with no gene match: 19.

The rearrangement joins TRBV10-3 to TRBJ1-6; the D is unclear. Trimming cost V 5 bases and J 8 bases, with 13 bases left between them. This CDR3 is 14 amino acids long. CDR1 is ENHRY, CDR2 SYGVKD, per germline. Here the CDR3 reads CAISPSAGDSPLHF. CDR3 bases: TGTGCCATCAGTCCCTCAGCGGGTGATTCACCCCTCCACTTT.

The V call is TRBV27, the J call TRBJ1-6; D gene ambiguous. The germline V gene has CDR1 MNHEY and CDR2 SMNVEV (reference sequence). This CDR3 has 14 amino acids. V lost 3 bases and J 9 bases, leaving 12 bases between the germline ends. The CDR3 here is CASSFLSNRSPLHF. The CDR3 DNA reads TGTGCCAGCAGTTTTTTGAGTAATCGTTCACCCCTCCACTTT.

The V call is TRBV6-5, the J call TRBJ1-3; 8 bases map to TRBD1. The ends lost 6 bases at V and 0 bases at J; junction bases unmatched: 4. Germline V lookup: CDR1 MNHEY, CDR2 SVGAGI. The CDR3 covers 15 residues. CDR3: CASRPGQDSGNTIYF. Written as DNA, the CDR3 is TGTGCCAGCAGGCCGGGACAGGACTCTGGAAACACCATATATTTT.

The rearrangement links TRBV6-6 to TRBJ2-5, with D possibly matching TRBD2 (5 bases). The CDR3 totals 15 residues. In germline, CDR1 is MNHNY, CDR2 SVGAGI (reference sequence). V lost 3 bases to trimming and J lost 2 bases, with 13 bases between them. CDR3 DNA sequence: TGTGCCAGCAGTTATAACTGGGCGGGTCAAGAGACCCAGTACTTC. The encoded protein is CASSYNWAGQETQYF.

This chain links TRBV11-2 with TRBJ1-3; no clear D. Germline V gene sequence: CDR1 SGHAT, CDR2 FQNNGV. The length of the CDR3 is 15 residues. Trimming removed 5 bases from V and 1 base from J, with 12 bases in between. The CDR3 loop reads CASSPRSGSGNTIYF. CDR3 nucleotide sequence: TGTGCCAGCAGCCCCCGCTCTGGGTCTGGAAACACCATATATTTT.

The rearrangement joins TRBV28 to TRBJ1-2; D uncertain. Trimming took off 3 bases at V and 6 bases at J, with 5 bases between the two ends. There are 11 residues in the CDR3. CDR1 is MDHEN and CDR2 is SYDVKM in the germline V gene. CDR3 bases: TGTGCCAGCAGTTTGTGGGATGGCTACACCTTC. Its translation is CASSLWDGYTF.

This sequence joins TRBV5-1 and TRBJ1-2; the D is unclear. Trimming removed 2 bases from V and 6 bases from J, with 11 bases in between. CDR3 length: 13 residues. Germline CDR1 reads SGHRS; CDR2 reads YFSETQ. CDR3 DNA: TGCGCCAGCAGCTTCCGGCAGGCCGATGGCTACACCTTC. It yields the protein CASSFRQADGYTF.

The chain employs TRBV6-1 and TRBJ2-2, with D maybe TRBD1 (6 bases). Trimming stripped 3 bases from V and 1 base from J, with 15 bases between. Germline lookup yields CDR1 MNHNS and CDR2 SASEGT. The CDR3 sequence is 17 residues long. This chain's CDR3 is CASSDRGRVQNTGELFF. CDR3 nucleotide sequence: TGTGCCAGCAGTGACAGGGGTAGGGTTCAGAACACCGGGGAGCTGTTTTTT.

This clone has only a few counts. CDR3 protein: CASSLEGAGNSPLHF. The CDR3 DNA reads as TGCGCCAGCAGCTTGGAGGGGGCCGGTAATTCACCCCTCCACTTT. The rearrangement links TRBV5-1 to TRBJ1-6, with 7 bases fitting TRBD1. V lost 0 bases, J lost 6 bases, and 3 bases stayed unmatched. The CDR3 extends over 15 amino acids. Per the germline V gene, CDR1 is SGHRS and CDR2 is YFSETQ.